This T cell receptor (beta chain) was recorded in a study of shared clonotypes between healthy human individuals. TCRdb keeps only in-frame clones here, not all; method: immunoSEQ multiplex PCR. The sample lists under 1,100,000 clones; more than 65% were seen once. About this clone itself: The same CDR3 can be traced to other DNA sequences in this sample.

This sequence was found in a young man in good health. Sequencing was done on a sample of memory CD4+ T cells sorted from blood. Regarding subset: CD45RA-negative fraction.

CDR3: CASRLTGNGNQPQHF. The CDR3 DNA is TGTGCCAGCAGATTAACAGGGAACGGGAATCAGCCCCAGCATTTT. The chain couples TRBV28 to TRBJ1-5, with a tentative D call TRBD1 (6 bases). V lost 6 bases and J 4 bases, leaving 16 bases between the germline ends. This CDR3 contains 15 residues. The germline V gene has CDR1 MDHEN and CDR2 SYDVKM.